The rows below give T cell receptor beta chains drawn from one sample of a study of beta chain features in type 1 diabetes. Assay used: immunoSEQ multiplex PCR; TCRdb lists only in-frame clones, some missing. Of hundreds of thousands of clones in the sample, about an eighth were seen once. Sequenced material: naive CD4+ T cells from blood. The receptors shown here come from a young man with type 1 diabetes. The CDR3 runs from the conserved cysteine through the conserved F or W. The order of the fields is clone size, D gene, J gene, V gene, CDR3 DNA, CDR3 protein. The D gene is left open where the match is weak. Size is omitted from some rows. Given values are once, few, many or a class for expanded clones.

size: NA; D: NA; J: TRBJ2-5; V: TRBV7-3; DNA: TGTGCCAGCAGCTTAAATCAGGGAGCGGAGACCCAGTACTTC; CDR3: CASSLNQGAETQYF
size: few; D: NA; J: TRBJ2-4; V: TRBV29-1; DNA: TGCAGCGTTATCACAGGGCTCCAAGCCAAAAACATTCAGTACTTC; CDR3: CSVITGLQAKNIQYF
size: NA; D: NA; J: TRBJ2-6; V: TRBV28; DNA: TGTGCCAGCAGCCCCCCTGCCAACGTCCTGACTTTC; CDR3: CASSPPANVLTF
size: few; D: NA; J: TRBJ2-3; V: TRBV11-1; DNA: TGTGCCAGCACCTCGTCTCCAACAGATACGCAGTATTTT; CDR3: CASTSSPTDTQYF
size: NA; D: NA; J: TRBJ1-2; V: TRBV2; DNA: TGTGCCAGCAGTCCCGACCAGGGCGGCTACACCTTC; CDR3: CASSPDQGGYTF
size: few; D: TRBD2; J: TRBJ2-1; V: TRBV4-1; DNA: TGCGCCAGCAGCCAAAACCGGCTAGCGGGAGACAATGAGCAGTTCTTC; CDR3: CASSQNRLAGDNEQFF
size: NA; D: TRBD2; J: TRBJ2-3; V: TRBV7-2; DNA: TGTGCCAGCAGCGTCGGGACTAGCCGACATACAGATACGCAGTATTTT; CDR3: CASSVGTSRHTDTQYF
size: NA; D: NA; J: TRBJ2-6; V: TRBV9; DNA: TGTGCCAGCAGCGTACGAGCGGATACCTCTGGGGCCAACGTCCTGACTTTC; CDR3: CASSVRADTSGANVLTF
size: few; D: NA; J: TRBJ2-7; V: TRBV5-1; DNA: TGCGCCAGCAAAAGGGGCCCCTACGAGCAGTACTTC; CDR3: CASKRGPYEQYF
size: few; D: NA; J: TRBJ2-7; V: TRBV7-2; DNA: TGTGCCAGCAGCTTAGATGTTCAGTCCGAGCAGTACTTC; CDR3: CASSLDVQSEQYF
size: NA; D: NA; J: TRBJ2-7; V: TRBV23-1; DNA: TGCGCCAGCAGTCAATCGAGCGCAGTCAGCTCCTACGAGCAGTACTTC; CDR3: CASSQSSAVSSYEQYF
size: few; D: NA; J: TRBJ1-2; V: TRBV18; DNA: TGTGCCAGCTCACCAATAGAATCCTATGGCTACACCTTC; CDR3: CASSPIESYGYTF
size: NA; D: NA; J: TRBJ1-2; V: TRBV7-9; DNA: TGTGCCAGCAGCCCCGACGGGTGGGAGGTTAACACCTTC; CDR3: CASSPDGWEVNTF
size: few; D: NA; J: TRBJ2-7; V: TRBV7-2; DNA: TGTGCCAGCGCGGTGGGTTGGTCCTACGAGCAGTACTTC; CDR3: CASAVGWSYEQYF
size: few; D: NA; J: TRBJ2-6; V: TRBV18; DNA: TGTGCCAGCTCACCCCAGGCCAGGGGAGGGGCCAACGTCCTGACTTTC; CDR3: CASSPQARGGANVLTF
size: NA; D: NA; J: TRBJ2-3; V: TRBV7-9; DNA: TGTGCCAGCAGCTTCACGGCCCATCCAGCGCAGTATTTT; CDR3: CASSFTAHPAQYF
size: few; D: TRBD2; J: TRBJ2-7; V: TRBV5-4; DNA: TGTGCCAGCAGCTTGGTAGCTAGCGGAAAGAACGAGCAGTACTTC; CDR3: CASSLVASGKNEQYF
size: few; D: NA; J: TRBJ1-4; V: TRBV29-1; DNA: TGCAGCGTTGATCAGGAAAACAATGAAAAACTGTTTTTT; CDR3: CSVDQENNEKLFF
size: few; D: TRBD2; J: TRBJ2-1; V: TRBV5-4; DNA: TGTGCCAGCAGCATTGGGACTAGCGGACTTTACAATGAGCAGTTCTTC; CDR3: CASSIGTSGLYNEQFF
size: NA; D: NA; J: TRBJ2-1; V: TRBV5-1; DNA: TGCGCCAGCAGCTTGGGCAGGACTTTCCCCTACAATGAGCAGTTCTTC; CDR3: CASSLGRTFPYNEQFF
size: NA; D: TRBD2; J: TRBJ2-1; V: TRBV7-7; DNA: TGTGCTAGCAGTGGGACTAGCGGGAGTGGGAATGAGCAGTTCTTC; CDR3: CASSGTSGSGNEQFF
size: few; D: NA; J: TRBJ2-5; V: TRBV7-2; DNA: TGTGCCAGCAGCTTAGGATTGGGGGGCGAGGAGACCCAGTACTTC; CDR3: CASSLGLGGEETQYF
size: few; D: TRBD2; J: TRBJ2-5; V: TRBV19; DNA: TGTGCCAGTAGTTCCCGGACTAGCGGGAGGGCCCGCGGAGAGACCCAGTACTTC; CDR3: CASSSRTSGRARGETQYF
size: few; D: NA; J: TRBJ2-2; V: TRBV14; DNA: TGTGCCAGCAGTCGCGGGAACACCGGGGAGCTGTTTTTT; CDR3: CASSRGNTGELFF
size: NA; D: NA; J: TRBJ2-5; V: TRBV6-5; DNA: TGTGCCAGCAGAGAGCGTGGAGAGACCCAGTACTTC; CDR3: CASRERGETQYF
size: NA; D: NA; J: TRBJ1-3; V: TRBV5-1; DNA: TGCGCCAGCAGCTTGGGGCAGGCCTCTGGAAACACCATATATTTT; CDR3: CASSLGQASGNTIYF
size: few; D: NA; J: TRBJ2-5; V: TRBV11-2; DNA: TGTGCCAGCAGTGGGGAGACCCAGTACTTC; CDR3: CASSGETQYF
size: NA; D: NA; J: TRBJ2-7; V: TRBV28; DNA: TGTGCCAGCAGTTTAAGTACATACTCCTACGAGCAGTACTTC; CDR3: CASSLSTYSYEQYF